This entry describes one T cell receptor (beta chain). What it binds is unknown. Ophthalmopathy donors were characterized by moderate-to-severe activity, CAS of at least 3, NOSPECS of at least 4, and duration under 3 months. Other autoimmune diseases, uncontrolled infections, pregnancy and lactation each led to patient exclusion. The data were obtained in a study of Graves' ophthalmopathy and Graves' hyperthyroidism. Amplifying from RNA transcripts, the study obtained TCR beta CDR3 regions. The library came from an HTBI-primed first-round RT-PCR and a second-round multiplex PCR. Each CDR3 protein is one row after TCRdb ran MiXCR on the multiplex PCR reads. The sample records roughly 230,000 distinct CDR3 sequences, under 25% being singletons. Findings of the study overall: Sensitivity of roughly 88% and specificity of almost 83% were achieved when a 13-signature model separated ophthalmopathy from stable hyperthyroidism.

With 0 bases removed from V and 5 bases from J, the gap between germline ends came to 14 bases. Germline V lookup: CDR1 MNHEY, CDR2 SVGAGI. This CDR3 has 17 residues. The sample consisted of peripheral blood. The chain links TRBV6-5 to TRBJ1-6, with unresolved D. The sequence derives from a woman aged 50 to 65 with Graves' ophthalmopathy. The CDR3 loop reads CASSYSLVGENNSPLHF. The CDR3 DNA sequence: TGTGCCAGCAGTTACTCTTTGGTAGGAGAAAATAATTCACCCCTCCACTTT.